These T cell receptor beta chains were read from a single sample in a study of blood T cell repertoires in COVID-19. TCRdb keeps only in-frame clones here, not all; method: immunoSEQ multiplex PCR. Of about 350,000 clones listed, about 90% are singletons. Sequenced input: peripheral blood. The source is a woman younger than 30 who had recovered from COVID-19. Each CDR3 is given with its conserved first and last residue. Fields, in order: J gene, clone size, V gene, CDR3 length, CDR3 protein. Only some rows state a clone size, as once, few, many or a class for expanded clones.

>TRBJ1-4|.|TRBV18|14
CASSPSQGSEKLFF
>TRBJ1-6|.|TRBV9|15
CASSVEKGGGSPLHF
>TRBJ2-5|many|TRBV3-1/TRBV3-2|15
CASSQGLAGGETQYF
>TRBJ2-1|.|TRBV5-4|13
CASSLAAGSEQFF
>TRBJ1-1|.|TRBV9|15
CASSVLPQGLTEAFF
>TRBJ2-1|.|TRBV4-1|14
CASSRNRDYLFQFF
>TRBJ2-1|.|TRBV2|16
CASSRGLAGANNEQFF
>TRBJ1-6|.|TRBV6-5|16
CASSYSIEGGNSPLHF
>TRBJ1-5|once|TRBV19|16
CASTGVGQGADQPQHF
>TRBJ1-1|.|TRBV9|15
CASSGLTGSGTEAFF